This TCR beta chain was found in a study of blood T cell repertoires in COVID-19 (dated by TCRdb to 2020 to 2021). In the study overall: Collaborator samples came from the United States, Italy and Spain and covered acute and convalescent phases of COVID-19. The repertoires were released in a freely available public database intended as a resource for research on the immune response to SARS-CoV-2. Subjects who had been exposed to COVID-19, were actively infected with it, or had recovered from it provided the deeply sampled blood TCRbeta repertoires that made up the dataset. HLA class I and class II types, where available, came from metadata supplied by the sample provider rather than from assay-based typing. The prospective study material was composed of cDNA or gDNA derived from T cells, B-cell-depleted T cells, or PBMCs. The samples were drawn from the first 160 participants of the ongoing ImmuneRACE study and from under 1,500 subjects provided by 6 global collaborators. The sample metadata nearly always contained a de-identified subject ID, COVID-19 status, age in years and sex.

Whole blood was collected in K2EDTA tubes by collaborating institutions according to the institutions' own protocols. For TCRbeta analysis, collaborator samples were shipped as frozen whole blood, as isolated PBMCs, or as DNA extracted from either sample type. TCRbeta CDR3 regions were amplified from genomic DNA by means of the immunoSEQ Assay, a bias-controlled multiplex PCR. Regarding the original processing steps: Nucleated cell counts per sample were estimated from amplification of reference gene primers within the assay. To quantify the absolute abundance of each unique TCRbeta CDR3 rearrangement, sequence reads were collapsed and filtered. For each sample, productive Simpson clonality was calculated as the square root of Simpson's diversity index across productive rearrangements. As stored in TCRdb, this immuneACCESS dataset retains in-frame rearrangements with V and J assigned. A fraction of the clones does not appear; measured against another copy, unresolved V genes explain less than half of the discrepancy, and the remainder lacks a known reason. V and J calls and clone size follow that table, whereas D and trimming were derived from the DNA. For this sample there are approximately 140,000 clones; about four fifths appear just once. The ten largest account for approximately 18% of the sample.

Study-wide conclusions, independent of this receptor: The amount of clinical and demographic metadata varied by source and participant and was provided uncurated.

Taken from the germline V gene, the CDR1 and CDR2 loops are SGHDT and YYEEEE. At the junction V is shortened by 1 base and J by 0 bases, with 9 bases in between. The CDR3 covers 15 residues, taking in both the cysteine and the phenylalanine. The CDR3 DNA has 45 bases and is translated from base 1. About this clone itself: Its antigen remains undetermined. Per-base quality was not reported, and no clone a single base away is much larger than it.

The receptor comes from a woman aged 80 or over with acute or convalescent COVID-19. Sequencing was done on a sample of peripheral blood. The chain couples TRBV5-6 to TRBJ2-3; the D gene is perhaps TRBD2, from 5 matching bases. The DNA sequence is TGTGCCAGCAGCTTGTTGAGCGGTAGCACAGATACGCAGTATTTT. Its protein is CASSLLSGSTDTQYF.